This TCR beta chain is drawn from a study of metastatic and nonmetastatic thyroid tumors. Overall study: A comparison of repertoires was made across blood and tumor or nodule tissue from malignant and benign thyroid patients.

Details on this clone: Antigen: not known.

The study's findings and limits: Patients with malignant thyroid tumors reportedly had significantly higher TCR beta diversity than those with benign nodules, in blood and tumor.

Authors' processing steps: Built for papillary thyroid cancer, a distant-metastasis classifier drew on CDR3 differences across clinicopathological groups. TCRdb reassembled clones from the PCR reads with MiXCR. The V and J calls, along with clone size, are taken from TCRdb and not from the paper's own processing. In the table there are about 14,000 clones, approximately 30% of which are singletons. V was clipped by 1 base and J by 7 bases, with 20 bases between them. The CDR3 is 17 amino acids. Looked up from germline, CDR1 is LGHNA and CDR2 is YNFKEQ. Thyroid surgery was preceded by no treatment in any patient.

The sample comprised tumor tissue. The genes are TRBV4-2 and TRBJ1-3, with D maybe TRBD1 (5 bases). This receptor was taken from a female donor with papillary thyroid cancer or a benign thyroid nodule (not recorded which). Some clones in this sample may be carry-over from other donors' samples. CDR3 nucleotides: TGTGCCAGCAGCCAAGGGGCAGGGAGTCAGTTCGGGAACACCATATATTTT. It codes for CASSQGAGSQFGNTIYF.